These 30 T cell receptor beta chains were all obtained from the same sample, sequenced in a study of tumor-infiltrating lymphocytes in primary liver carcinoma. For each extraction, RNA and DNA were obtained together from about 20-30 mg of unsorted bulk tissue. The template, around 520 ng total RNA, yielded TCR beta cDNA made with a constant-region primer. Generation of the TCR beta libraries relied on three nested multiplex PCR rounds using slightly modified ARM-PCR. In the first two PCR rounds, TRBV1-TRBV30 forward primers were paired with a C-beta reverse primer, and each round lasted approximately 10 cycles. Using its own MiXCR run on the multiplex PCR reads, TCRdb lists one record per CDR3 protein. The sample has approximately 110,000 distinct CDR3 sequences; approximately 78% are singletons. The sequenced material came from liver tumor tissue from sampling region 3. The subset is: tumor region T3, left-lateral pole. These receptors were obtained from a man aged 35-49 years with primary liver carcinoma and hepatitis B virus infection.

V is TRBV30 and J is TRBJ2-7; D is perhaps TRBD1 (6 bases). The germline CDR1 and CDR2 sequences are GTSNPN and SVGIG (reference sequence). V was pared by 3 bases and J by 1 base, with 19 bases between. The CDR3 contains 16 residues. The CDR3 sequence is CAWSAPEQGSSYEQYF. CDR3 in DNA: TGTGCCTGGAGCGCCCCGGAACAGGGATCTTCCTACGAGCAGTACTTC. The whole variable domain, remainder taken from reference TRBV30 and TRBJ2-7, is SQTIHQWPATLVQPVGSPLSLECTVEGTSNPNLYWYRQAAGRGLQLLFYSVGIGQISSEVPQNLSASRPQDRQFILSSKKLLLSDSGFYLCAWSAPEQGSSYEQYFGPGTRLTVT.

The rearrangement links TRBV5-6 to TRBJ2-5; D is possibly TRBD2 (5 bases). The CDR3 is made up of 14 amino acids. The V gene's germline CDR1 is SGHDT and CDR2 YYEEEE. The germline V and J ends were trimmed by 5 bases and 1 base, with 12 bases remaining between them. The CDR3: CASRLEGSQETQYF. CDR3 nucleotide sequence: TGTGCCAGCAGATTAGAGGGTAGCCAAGAGACCCAGTACTTC.

The V call is TRBV28, the J call TRBJ2-1; D is undetermined. The CDR3 sequence is 15 residues long. V was cut by 3 bases and J by 7 bases, with 16 bases left in between. The germline gives CDR1 MDHEN, CDR2 SYDVKM. The CDR3 DNA follows: TGTGCCAGCAGTTTCATGGCCAATGCAATAAATGAGCAGTTCTTC. It is translated as CASSFMANAINEQFF.

To note about this clonotype: At one boundary the junction diverges from the germline segment, which might be a read error. This chain joins TRBV6-6 and TRBJ2-5; the D is unclear. The CDR3 covers 14 residues. Germline V gives CDR1 MNHNY, CDR2 SVGAGI (reference sequence). DNA for the CDR3: TGTGCCAGCAGTTACTCTGGGAACTTGGGAACCCAGTATTTC. Amino acid sequence: CASSYSGNLGTQYF.

Details on this clonotype: One end of the junction fails to match germline, which may point to a read error. The genes are TRBV6-1 and TRBJ2-7; the D gene is possibly TRBD1 (5 bases). CDR1 is MNHNS, CDR2 SASEGT, per germline. The CDR3 has 13 residues. The CDR3: CASTRTRSFEQYF. CDR3 bases: TGTGCCAGTACCCGGACACGTTCCTTCGAGCAGTACTTC.

This clonotype has ten or more counts. V is TRBV7-8 and J is TRBJ2-3; the D gene is possibly TRBD2 (5 bases). The CDR3 totals 20 residues. The V end was cut by 2 bases, the J end by 7 bases, with 31 bases between. Germline-derived CDR1 and CDR2 are SGHVS and FQNEAQ. The CDR3 loop is CASSLWVGSGMALKINTQYF. CDR3 nucleotides: TGTGCCAGCAGCTTATGGGTTGGATCCGGGATGGCCCTAAAGATAAATACGCAGTATTTT.

This clonotype was seen repeatedly, ten times or more. The V call is TRBV30, the J call TRBJ1-5; D is perhaps TRBD1 (5 bases). The CDR3 spans 13 residues. Trimming pared 1 base from V and 7 bases from J, leaving 11 bases between. Germline lookup yields CDR1 GTSNPN and CDR2 SVGIG (reference sequence). The chain's CDR3 is CAWSGSGGQPQHF. Written as DNA, the CDR3 is TGTGCCTGGAGTGGGTCGGGGGGGCAGCCCCAGCATTTT.

Details on this clonotype: This is likely a read error, given that the CDR3 carries no conserved phenylalanine or tryptophan at its end. The J gene is TRBJ2-3, the V gene TRBV29-1; 10 bases agree with TRBD1. The germline CDR1 and CDR2 sequences are SQVTM and ANQGSEA. CDR3 length: 14 residues. The CDR3 DNA sequence: TGCACTGTTTCCGGGACAGGGGCGTCAGATACGCAGTATTAT. Protein sequence: CTVSGTGASDTQYY.

This clonotype was counted once. The junction does not match germline at one end; this may be a read error. The chain recombines TRBV5-6 with TRBJ2-2, with 7 bases identical to TRBD2. Germline values: CDR1 SGHDT, CDR2 YYEEEE. This CDR3 comprises 20 residues. CDR3 sequence: CVSSLVMSGGSHTNTGELFF. The CDR3 DNA reads as TGTGTCAGCAGCTTAGTAATGAGTGGCGGGAGCCATACGAACACCGGGGAGCTGTTTTTT.

A remark on this clonotype: The germline gene is not matched at one end of the junction; a read error may be the cause. The V and J genes are TRBV6-2 or TRBV6-3 and TRBJ2-1; 9 bases line up with TRBD1. This CDR3 comprises 16 residues. CDR1 and CDR2 (germline): MNHEY, SVGEGT. The CDR3 region is CASSHADGTGNDELFF. The DNA of the CDR3 is TGTGCCAGCAGTCACGCAGATGGGACAGGGAACGATGAGCTGTTCTTC.

Details on this clonotype: One junction end does not reproduce the germline sequence, and a read error may be involved. This chain uses TRBV5-4 with TRBJ1-1; possible D gene TRBD1, 6 bases. Germline CDR1 is SGHNT and CDR2 is YYREEE (reference sequence). There are 15 residues in the CDR3. CDR3: CARSLNGGAGTEAFF. For the CDR3, the DNA is TGCGCCAGAAGCTTGAATGGGGGCGCGGGGACTGAAGCTTTCTTT.

In this sample, this clonotype turned up a few times. The junction shows a germline mismatch at one end, possibly a read error. The chain recombines TRBV29-1 with TRBJ2-2; tentatively, D is TRBD2 (5 bases). The CDR3 loop spans 15 amino acids. Germline V gene sequence: CDR1 SQVTM, CDR2 ANQGSEA. The DNA of the CDR3 is TGCAGCGTTGGGATTAGCGCAGCGAACACCGGGGAGTTGTTTTTT. It encodes CSVGISAANTGELFF.

The gene calls are TRBV5-1 and TRBJ2-7; D perhaps matches TRBD2 (6 bases). The CDR3 is 15 residues long. V lost 6 bases, J lost 2 bases, and 18 bases lay in between. Germline values: CDR1 SGHRS, CDR2 YFSETQ. CDR3 protein: CASMSAGTGPYEQYF. The CDR3 nucleotides are TGCGCCAGCATGTCCGCCGGGACTGGACCCTACGAGCAGTACTTC. The full variable domain, rest sourced from reference TRBV5-1 and TRBJ2-7, is KAGVTQTPRYLIKTRGQQVTLSCSPISGHRSVSWYQQTPGQGLQFLFEYFSETQRNKGNFPGRFSGRQFSNSRSEMNVSTLELGDSALYLCASMSAGTGPYEQYFGPGTRLTVT.

In its sample, this clonotype was seen once. Its ends do not fully match the called genes, so a read error is possible. The chain uses TRBV6-2 or TRBV6-3 and TRBJ1-5; perhaps TRBD1 as D (5 bases). Germline V gene sequence: CDR1 MNHEY, CDR2 SVGEGT. The CDR3 extends over 14 amino acids. The CDR3 bases are TGTGCCAGCAGGAGGACATGGAATAATCAGCACCAGCATTTT. Translated, it gives CASRRTWNNQHQHF.

Turning to this clonotype: A junction end diverges from the germline sequence, so it may reflect a read error. CDR3 loop: CASSYMGTGLAGVKSGELFF. CDR3 sequence (DNA): TGTGCTAGCAGTTATATGGGAACGGGACTAGCGGGAGTTAAGTCCGGGGAGCTGTTTTTT. The chain couples TRBV6-6 to TRBJ2-2, with 14 bases identical to TRBD2. The CDR3 length is 20 residues. Germline lookup yields CDR1 MNHNY and CDR2 SVGAGI (reference sequence).

Points on this clonotype: Germline and junction disagree at one end, which may indicate a read error. The chain links TRBV2 to TRBJ2-1; the D is unclear. Germline CDR1 and CDR2: SNHLY and FYNNEI. The length of the CDR3 is 11 residues. The CDR3 DNA is TGTGCCAACAGTCCTCTGAATGAGCAGTTCTTC. Its protein product is CANSPLNEQFF.

This clonotype has only a few counts. This may stem from a read error, because a much larger clone lies one nucleotide away. The J gene is TRBJ1-1, the V gene TRBV30; a weak D match, TRBD1 (6 bases). V lost 2 bases to trimming and J lost 5 bases, with 18 bases between them. The CDR3 consists of 15 residues. Germline V gene lookup returns CDR1 GTSNPN and CDR2 SVGIG (reference sequence). CDR3 nucleotide sequence: TGTGCCTGGAGTCAAATCGGGGACATGAGGACTGAAGCTTTCTTT. Protein product: CAWSQIGDMRTEAFF.

Comment on this clonotype: Germline is not matched at one junction end, which may reflect a read error. The chain combines TRBV25-1 with TRBJ2-5; D uncertain. Germline CDR1 MGHDK, CDR2 SYGVNS. The CDR3 has 12 amino acids. The CDR3 nucleotides read TGTGCCAGCTGTCTAAACTCAGAGACCCAGTATTTC. Protein: CASCLNSETQYF.

This clonotype was seen only once. The final CDR3 position lacks the conserved phenylalanine or tryptophan, pointing to a likely read error. The limits of the CDR3 on the DNA are not certain, so only TCRdb's listed CDR3 is given. The CDR3 region is CVSKAGAGELFS. The chain links TRBV6-5 to TRBJ2-2; the table's TRBD1 call for D was not verified on the DNA. The CDR3 totals 12 residues, both ends included. Germline-derived CDR1 and CDR2 are MNHEY and SVGAGI.

V gene TRBV6-2 or TRBV6-3 combines with J gene TRBJ2-3; 13 bases line up with TRBD2. The germline V gene has CDR1 MNHEY and CDR2 SVGEGT. After removal of 5 bases from V and 5 bases from J, the junction contained 13 bases not matched to a gene. The CDR3 is 18 residues long. Here the CDR3 reads CASSPLPVGLAGLDTQYF. The CDR3 bases are TGTGCCAGCAGTCCCCTACCTGTGGGACTAGCGGGATTAGATACGCAGTATTTT.

In the case of this clonotype: At one end the junction does not follow the germline gene, possibly because of a read error. The genes are TRBV5-6 and TRBJ2-7; 8 bases are shared with TRBD2. This CDR3 is built from 15 residues. Germline V gene sequence: CDR1 SGHDT, CDR2 YYEEEE. Here the CDR3 DNA reads TGTGCCAGCAGCAATGGAGTAGCGGGGTACCACGAACAGTACTTC. Encoded protein: CASSNGVAGYHEQYF.

With regard to this clonotype: In this CDR3 the conserved last residue, phenylalanine or tryptophan, is missing, so a read error is likely. The chain recombines TRBV4-3 with TRBJ2-2, with 12 bases identical to TRBD2. The length of the CDR3 is 18 residues. Germline loops: CDR1 LGHNA, CDR2 YSLEER. CDR3 sequence reads: CSSSRDSSGLAGLGELFY. The CDR3 DNA reads as TGCTCCAGCAGCCGAGATAGCTCGGGACTAGCGGGCCTGGGGGAGCTGTTTTAT.

For this clonotype: An end of the junction does not agree with germline; a read error may underlie this. The V and J genes are TRBV4-1 and TRBJ2-1; D not resolved. Per germline, CDR1 MGHRA and CDR2 YSYEKL. CDR3 size: 15 residues. CDR3 in amino acids: CTSSQAVLCDNEQFF. In DNA form, the CDR3 reads TGCACCAGCAGCCAGGCTGTTCTATGTGACAATGAGCAGTTCTTC.

On this clonotype itself: An end of the junction differs from the germline gene, which may be a read error. The chain is built from TRBV11-2 and TRBJ2-1; either TRBD1 or TRBD2 may supply D (6 bases each). Germline lookup yields CDR1 SGHAT and CDR2 FQNNGV. CDR3 length: 15 amino acids. The CDR3 loop is CVSSLGSGGGHEQFF. The CDR3 region has the DNA TGTGTCAGCAGCTTAGGGTCCGGTGGGGGGCATGAACAGTTCTTC.

The chain links TRBV29-1 to TRBJ2-3, with D hard to call. V dropped 8 bases and J dropped 13 bases, with 22 bases sitting between them. The CDR3 sequence is 12 residues long. Germline CDR1 and CDR2: SQVTM and ANQGSEA. CDR3 protein: CSTLMAVLTEYF. As DNA, the CDR3 is TGCAGCACTTTGATGGCGGTTCTCACGGAGTATTTT.

As regards this clonotype: A junction boundary mismatches the germline segment, possibly from a read error. This chain links TRBV10-1 with TRBJ2-1; 7 bases map to TRBD2. The CDR3 has 13 residues. Germline V lookup: CDR1 WNHNN, CDR2 SYGVQD (reference sequence). The CDR3 bases are TGCGCCAGCAGTGCCGGACTAGTCAAAGAGCTGTTCTTC. Its translation: CASSAGLVKELFF.

This clonotype was picked up many times. V is TRBV6-1 and J is TRBJ2-3; 10 bases fit TRBD2. The CDR3 has 14 residues. The germline V gene encodes CDR1 MNHNS and CDR2 SASEGT. The trim removed 3 bases at V and 4 bases at J, leaving 1 base unmatched. The CDR3 reads CASSDTSGADTQYF. The CDR3 DNA is TGTGCCAGCAGTGACACTAGCGGGGCAGATACGCAGTATTTT.

A word on this clonotype: One end of the junction fails to match germline, which may point to a read error. The CDR3 sequence: CACAPPQGMNTEAFF. CDR3 nucleotide sequence: TGTGCCTGCGCCCCCCCACAGGGTATGAACACTGAGGCTTTCTTT. This rearrangement joins TRBV28 to TRBJ1-1, with D tentatively TRBD1 (6 bases). Germline V lookup: CDR1 MDHEN, CDR2 SYDVKM. The length of the CDR3 is 15 residues. Variable domain in full (rest from reference TRBV28 and TRBJ1-1): DVKVTQSSRYLVKRTGEKVFLECVQDMDHENMFWYRQDPGLGLRLIYFSYDVKMKEKGDIPEGYSVSREKKERFSLILESASTNQTSMYLCACAPPQGMNTEAFFGQGTRLTVV.

Worth noting for this clonotype: The germline gene is not matched at one end of the junction; a read error may be the cause. The CDR3 reads CASTLTSGDTGELFF. The CDR3 coding sequence is TGTGCCAGCACCCTGACTAGCGGGGACACCGGGGAACTGTTTTTT. This rearrangement joins TRBV12-3 or TRBV12-4 to TRBJ2-2; TRBD2 agrees at 11 bases. CDR3 length: 15 residues.

A word on this clonotype: The junction shows a germline mismatch at one end, possibly a read error. J is TRBJ2-7 and V is TRBV13; 8 nucleotides align to TRBD1. Germline V gene data show CDR1 as PRHDT and CDR2 as FYEKMQ (reference sequence). The CDR3 runs to 14 residues. The CDR3 DNA is TGTGCCAGTAGCTTAAGGGGACAGGTCTACGAGCAGTACTTC. The encoded protein is CASSLRGQVYEQYF.